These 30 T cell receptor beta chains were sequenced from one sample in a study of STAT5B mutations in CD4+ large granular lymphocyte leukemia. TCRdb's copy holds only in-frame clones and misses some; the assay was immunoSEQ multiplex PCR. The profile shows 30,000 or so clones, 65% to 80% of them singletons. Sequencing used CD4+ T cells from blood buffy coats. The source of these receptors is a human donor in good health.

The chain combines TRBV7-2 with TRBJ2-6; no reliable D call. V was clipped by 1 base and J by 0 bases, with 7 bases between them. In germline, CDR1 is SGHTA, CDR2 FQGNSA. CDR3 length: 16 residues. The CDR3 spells CASSLGPGSGANVLTF. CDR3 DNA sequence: TGTGCCAGCAGCTTAGGGCCGGGCTCTGGGGCCAACGTCCTGACTTTC.

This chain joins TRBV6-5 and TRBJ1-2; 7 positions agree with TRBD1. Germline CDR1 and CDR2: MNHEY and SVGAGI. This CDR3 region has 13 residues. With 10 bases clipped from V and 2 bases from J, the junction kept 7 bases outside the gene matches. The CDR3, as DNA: TGTGCCACTACCAGGGGGAGGAACTATGGCTACACCTTC. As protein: CATTRGRNYGYTF.

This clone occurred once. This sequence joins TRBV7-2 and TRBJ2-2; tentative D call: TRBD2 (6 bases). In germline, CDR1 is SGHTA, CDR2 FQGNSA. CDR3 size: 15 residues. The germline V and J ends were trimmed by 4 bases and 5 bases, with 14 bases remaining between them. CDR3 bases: TGTGCCAGCAGCTGGTTGGCAGGGAGGACCGGGGAGCTGTTTTTT. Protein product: CASSWLAGRTGELFF.

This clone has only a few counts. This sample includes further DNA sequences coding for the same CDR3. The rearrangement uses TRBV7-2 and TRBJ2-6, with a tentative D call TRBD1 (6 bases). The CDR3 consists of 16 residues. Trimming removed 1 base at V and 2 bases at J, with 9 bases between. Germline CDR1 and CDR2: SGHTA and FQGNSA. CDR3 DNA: TGTGCCAGCAGCTTAGGTCCAGGGGCTGGGGCCAACGTCCTGACTTTC. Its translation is CASSLGPGAGANVLTF.

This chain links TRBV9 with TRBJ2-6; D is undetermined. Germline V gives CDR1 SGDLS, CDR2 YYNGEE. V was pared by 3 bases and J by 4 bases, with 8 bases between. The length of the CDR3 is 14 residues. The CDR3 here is CASSAPAGANVLTF. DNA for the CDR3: TGTGCCAGCAGCGCCCCAGCGGGGGCCAACGTCCTGACTTTC. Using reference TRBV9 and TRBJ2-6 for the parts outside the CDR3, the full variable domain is DSGVTQTPKHLITATGQRVTLRCSPRSGDLSVYWYQQSLDQGLQFLIQYYNGEERAKGNILERFSAQQFPDLHSELNLSSLELGDSALYFCASSAPAGANVLTFGAGSRLTVL.

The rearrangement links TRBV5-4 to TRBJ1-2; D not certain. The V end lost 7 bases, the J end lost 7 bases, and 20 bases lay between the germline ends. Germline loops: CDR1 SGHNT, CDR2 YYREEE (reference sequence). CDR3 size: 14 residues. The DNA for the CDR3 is TGTGCCAGCGAAAGAGAGGGCAGCCGTGGTGGCTACACCTTC. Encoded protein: CASEREGSRGGYTF.

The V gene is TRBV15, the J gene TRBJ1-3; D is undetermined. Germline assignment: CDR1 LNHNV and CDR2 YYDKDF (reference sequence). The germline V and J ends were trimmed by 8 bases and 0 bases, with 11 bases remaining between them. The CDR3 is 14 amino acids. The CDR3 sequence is CATFDRSSGNTIYF. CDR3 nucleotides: TGTGCCACCTTTGATCGTAGCTCTGGAAACACCATATATTTT.

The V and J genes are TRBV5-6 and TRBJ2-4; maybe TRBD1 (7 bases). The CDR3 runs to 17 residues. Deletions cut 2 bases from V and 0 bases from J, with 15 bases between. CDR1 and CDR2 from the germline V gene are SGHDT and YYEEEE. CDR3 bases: TGTGCCAGCAGCTTTGGGCAGGGGGGCTTAGCCAAAAACATTCAGTACTTC. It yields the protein CASSFGQGGLAKNIQYF. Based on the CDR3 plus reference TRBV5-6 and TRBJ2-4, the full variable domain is DAGVTQSPTHLIKTRGQQVTLRCSPKSGHDTVSWYQQALGQGPQFIFQYYEEEERQRGNFPDRFSGHQFPNYSSELNVNALLLGDSALYLCASSFGQGGLAKNIQYFGAGTRLSVL.

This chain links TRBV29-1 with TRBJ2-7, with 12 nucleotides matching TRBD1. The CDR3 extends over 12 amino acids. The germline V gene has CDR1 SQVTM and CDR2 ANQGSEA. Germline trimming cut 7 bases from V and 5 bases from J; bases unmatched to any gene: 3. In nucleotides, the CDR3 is TGCAGCGCCGGGACAGGGGGCGACGAGCAGTACTTC. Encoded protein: CSAGTGGDEQYF.

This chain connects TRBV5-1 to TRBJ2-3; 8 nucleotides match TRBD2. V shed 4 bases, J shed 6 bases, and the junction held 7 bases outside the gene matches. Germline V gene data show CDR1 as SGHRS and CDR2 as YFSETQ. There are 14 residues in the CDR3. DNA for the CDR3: TGCGCCAGCAGCCCCGGGGGGGGCCCCGATACGCAGTATTTT. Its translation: CASSPGGGPDTQYF.

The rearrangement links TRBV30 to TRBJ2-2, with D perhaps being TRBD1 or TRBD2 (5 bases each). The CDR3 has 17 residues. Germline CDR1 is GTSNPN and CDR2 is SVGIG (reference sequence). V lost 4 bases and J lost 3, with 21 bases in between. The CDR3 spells CAWISSYSGAYTGELFF. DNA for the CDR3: TGTGCCTGGATTTCCTCCTACTCCGGGGCTTACACCGGGGAGCTGTTTTTT.

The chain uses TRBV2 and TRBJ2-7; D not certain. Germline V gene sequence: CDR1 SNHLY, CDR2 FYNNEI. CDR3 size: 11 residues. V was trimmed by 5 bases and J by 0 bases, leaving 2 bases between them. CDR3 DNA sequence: TGTGCCAGCAGTACCTCCTACGAGCAGTACTTC. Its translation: CASSTSYEQYF. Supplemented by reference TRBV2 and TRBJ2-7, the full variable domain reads EPEVTQTPSHQVTQMGQEVILRCVPISNHLYFYWYRQILGQKVEFLVSFYNNEISEKSEIFDDQFSVERPDGSNFTLKIRSTKLEDSAMYFCASSTSYEQYFGPGTRLTVT.

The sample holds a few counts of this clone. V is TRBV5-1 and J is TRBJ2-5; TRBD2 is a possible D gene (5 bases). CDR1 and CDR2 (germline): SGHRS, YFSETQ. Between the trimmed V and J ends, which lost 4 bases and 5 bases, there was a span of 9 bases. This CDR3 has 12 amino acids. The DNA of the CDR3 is TGCGCCAGCAGCCGCTCGGGGGAGACCCAGTACTTC. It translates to CASSRSGETQYF.

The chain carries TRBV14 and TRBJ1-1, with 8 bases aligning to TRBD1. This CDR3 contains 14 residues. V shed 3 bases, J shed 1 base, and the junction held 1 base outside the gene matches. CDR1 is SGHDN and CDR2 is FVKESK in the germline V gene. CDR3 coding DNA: TGTGCCAGCAGCCACGGACAGGGGAACACTGAAGCTTTCTTT. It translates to CASSHGQGNTEAFF.

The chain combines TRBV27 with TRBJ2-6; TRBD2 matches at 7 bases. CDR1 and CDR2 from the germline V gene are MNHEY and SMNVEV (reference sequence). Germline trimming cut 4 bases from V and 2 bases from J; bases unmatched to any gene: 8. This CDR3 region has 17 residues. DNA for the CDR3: TGTGCCAGCAGTTCGACTAGCCGGGGCACTGGGGCCAACGTCCTGACTTTC. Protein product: CASSSTSRGTGANVLTF.

This chain's CDR3 is CASGTGAFRGYTF. Here the CDR3 DNA reads TGTGCCAGTGGGACAGGTGCCTTTCGGGGCTACACCTTC. The V gene is TRBV6-1, the J gene TRBJ1-2, with TRBD1 matching 8 bases. Germline CDR1 is MNHNS and CDR2 is SASEGT. The V and J ends lost 9 bases and 8 bases, in that order; junction bases with no gene match: 11. This CDR3 contains 13 residues.

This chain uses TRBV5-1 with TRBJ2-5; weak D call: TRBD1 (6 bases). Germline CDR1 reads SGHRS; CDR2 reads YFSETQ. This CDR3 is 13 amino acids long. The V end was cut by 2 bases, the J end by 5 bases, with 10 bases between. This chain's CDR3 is CASSLQGRETQYF. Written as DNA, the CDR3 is TGCGCCAGCAGCTTACAGGGTAGGGAGACCCAGTACTTC.

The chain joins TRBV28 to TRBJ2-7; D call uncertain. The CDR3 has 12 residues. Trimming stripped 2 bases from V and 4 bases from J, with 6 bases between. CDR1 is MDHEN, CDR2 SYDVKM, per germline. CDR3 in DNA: TGTGCCAGCAGTTTAACAGCTTACGAGCAGTACTTC. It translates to CASSLTAYEQYF.

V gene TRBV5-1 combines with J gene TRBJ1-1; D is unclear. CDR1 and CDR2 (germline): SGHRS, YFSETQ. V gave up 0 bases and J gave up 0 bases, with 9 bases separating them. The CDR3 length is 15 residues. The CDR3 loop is CASSLVSAMNTEAFF. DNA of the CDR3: TGCGCCAGCAGCTTGGTTAGCGCTATGAACACTGAAGCTTTCTTT.

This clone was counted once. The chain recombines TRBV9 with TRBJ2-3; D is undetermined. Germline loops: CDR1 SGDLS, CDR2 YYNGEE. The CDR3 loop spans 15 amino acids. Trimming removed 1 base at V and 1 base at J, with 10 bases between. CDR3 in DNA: TGTGCCAGCAGCGTATTCTGGCAGGGCACAGATACGCAGTATTTT. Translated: CASSVFWQGTDTQYF.

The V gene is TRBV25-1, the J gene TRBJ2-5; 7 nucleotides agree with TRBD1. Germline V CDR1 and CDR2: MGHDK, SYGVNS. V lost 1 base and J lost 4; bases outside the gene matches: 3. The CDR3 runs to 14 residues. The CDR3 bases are TGTGCCAGCAGTGAATTTAGACAGGGAGAGACCCAGTACTTC. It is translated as CASSEFRQGETQYF.

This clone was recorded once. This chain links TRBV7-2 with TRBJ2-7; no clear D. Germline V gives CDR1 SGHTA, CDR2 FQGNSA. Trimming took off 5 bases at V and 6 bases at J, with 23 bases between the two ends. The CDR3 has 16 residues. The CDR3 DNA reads TGTGCCAGCAGCATTGTACCTAATTCCATACCCGGCGAGCAGTACTTC. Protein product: CASSIVPNSIPGEQYF.

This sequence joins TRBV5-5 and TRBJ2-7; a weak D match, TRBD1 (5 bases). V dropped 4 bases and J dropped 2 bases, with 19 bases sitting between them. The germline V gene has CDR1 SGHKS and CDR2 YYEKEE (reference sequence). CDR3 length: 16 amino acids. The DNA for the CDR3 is TGTGCCAGCAGCCCAGCGACGGTGCGACAGCCCTACGAGCAGTACTTC. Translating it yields CASSPATVRQPYEQYF. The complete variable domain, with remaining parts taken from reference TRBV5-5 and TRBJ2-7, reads DAGVTQSPTHLIKTRGQQVTLRCSPISGHKSVSWYQQVLGQGPQFIFQYYEKEERGRGNFPDRFSARQFPNYSSELNVNALLLGDSALYLCASSPATVRQPYEQYFGPGTRLTVT.

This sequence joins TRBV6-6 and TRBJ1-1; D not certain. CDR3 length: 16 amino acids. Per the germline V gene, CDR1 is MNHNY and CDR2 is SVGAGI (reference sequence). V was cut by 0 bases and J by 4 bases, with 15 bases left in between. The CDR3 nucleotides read TGTGCCAGCAGTTACTCGATAGTGGGTCGGGCCACTGAAGCTTTCTTT. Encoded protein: CASSYSIVGRATEAFF.

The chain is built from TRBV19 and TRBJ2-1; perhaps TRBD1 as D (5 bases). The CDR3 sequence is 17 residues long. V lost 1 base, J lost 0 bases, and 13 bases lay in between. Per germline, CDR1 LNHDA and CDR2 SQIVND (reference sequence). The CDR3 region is CASSIGRQLLSYNEQFF. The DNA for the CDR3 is TGTGCCAGTAGTATAGGAAGACAGCTACTCTCCTACAATGAGCAGTTCTTC.

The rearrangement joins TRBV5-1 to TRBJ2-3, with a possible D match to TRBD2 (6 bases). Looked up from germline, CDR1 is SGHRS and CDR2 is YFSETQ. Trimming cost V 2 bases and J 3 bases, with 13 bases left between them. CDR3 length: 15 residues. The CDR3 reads CASSFRRDVTDTQYF. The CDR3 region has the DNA TGCGCCAGCAGCTTTAGGCGGGATGTGACAGATACGCAGTATTTT.

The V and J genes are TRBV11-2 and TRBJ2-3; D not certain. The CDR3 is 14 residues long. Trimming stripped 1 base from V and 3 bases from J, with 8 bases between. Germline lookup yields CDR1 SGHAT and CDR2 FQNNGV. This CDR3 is CASSLVGRTDTQYF. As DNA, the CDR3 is TGTGCCAGCAGCTTAGTGGGCAGAACAGATACGCAGTATTTT.

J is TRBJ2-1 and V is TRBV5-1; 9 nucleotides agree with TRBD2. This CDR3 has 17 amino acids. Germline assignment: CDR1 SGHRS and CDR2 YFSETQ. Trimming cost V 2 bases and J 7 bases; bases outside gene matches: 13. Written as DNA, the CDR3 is TGCGCCAGCAGCTTAGGAGTGCGGCGGGAGGGCCGGAATGAGCAGTTCTTC. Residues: CASSLGVRREGRNEQFF.

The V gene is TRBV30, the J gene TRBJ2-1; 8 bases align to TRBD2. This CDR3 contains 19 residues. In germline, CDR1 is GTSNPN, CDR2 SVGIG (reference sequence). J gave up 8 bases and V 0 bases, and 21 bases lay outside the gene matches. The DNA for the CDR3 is TGTGCCTGGAGTGTCGGAAGCCTTAGCGGGAATAGGGTTGGGGATGAGCAGTTCTTC. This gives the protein CAWSVGSLSGNRVGDEQFF.

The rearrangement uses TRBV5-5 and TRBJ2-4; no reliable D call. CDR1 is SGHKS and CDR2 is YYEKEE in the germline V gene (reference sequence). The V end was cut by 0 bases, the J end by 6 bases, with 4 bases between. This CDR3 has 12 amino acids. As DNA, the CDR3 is TGTGCCAGCAGCTTGGTCGGAAACATTCAGTACTTC. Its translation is CASSLVGNIQYF.